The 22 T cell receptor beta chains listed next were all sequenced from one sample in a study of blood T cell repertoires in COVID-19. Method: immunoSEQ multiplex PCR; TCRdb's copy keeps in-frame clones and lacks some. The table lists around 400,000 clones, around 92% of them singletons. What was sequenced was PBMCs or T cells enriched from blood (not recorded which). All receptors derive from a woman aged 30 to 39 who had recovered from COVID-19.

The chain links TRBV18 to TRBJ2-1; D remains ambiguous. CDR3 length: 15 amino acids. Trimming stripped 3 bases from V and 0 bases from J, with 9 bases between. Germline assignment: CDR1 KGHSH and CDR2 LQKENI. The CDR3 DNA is TGTGCCAGCTCACCGCTCCTGAGCTCCTACAATGAGCAGTTCTTC. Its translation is CASSPLLSSYNEQFF.

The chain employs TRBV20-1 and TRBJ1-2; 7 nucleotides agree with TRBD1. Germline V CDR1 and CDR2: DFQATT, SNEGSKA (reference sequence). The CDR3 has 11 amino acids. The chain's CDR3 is CSDHRGEGYTF. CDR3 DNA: TGCAGCGATCACAGGGGCGAGGGCTACACCTTC.

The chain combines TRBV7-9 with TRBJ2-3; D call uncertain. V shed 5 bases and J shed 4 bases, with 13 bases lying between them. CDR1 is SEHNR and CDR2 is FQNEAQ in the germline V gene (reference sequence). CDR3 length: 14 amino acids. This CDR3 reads CASSNVVSADTQYF. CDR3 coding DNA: TGTGCCAGCAGCAACGTGGTGTCAGCAGATACGCAGTATTTT.

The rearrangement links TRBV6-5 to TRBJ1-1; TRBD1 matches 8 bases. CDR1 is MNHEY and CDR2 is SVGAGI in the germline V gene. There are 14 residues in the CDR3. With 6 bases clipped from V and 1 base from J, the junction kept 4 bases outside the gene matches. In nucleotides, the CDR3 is TGTGCCAGCAGGCGGACAGGGACGAACACTGAAGCTTTCTTT. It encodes CASRRTGTNTEAFF.

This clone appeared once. CDR3 DNA: TGCGCCAGCACCCCACTAGCGGGGGGAGAGACCCAGTACTTC. Translating it yields CASTPLAGGETQYF. The rearrangement uses TRBV10-1 and TRBJ2-5; 12 bases line up with TRBD2. V shed 7 bases, J shed 4 bases, and the junction held 4 bases outside the gene matches. In germline, CDR1 is WNHNN, CDR2 SYGVQD (reference sequence). This CDR3 spans 14 amino acids.

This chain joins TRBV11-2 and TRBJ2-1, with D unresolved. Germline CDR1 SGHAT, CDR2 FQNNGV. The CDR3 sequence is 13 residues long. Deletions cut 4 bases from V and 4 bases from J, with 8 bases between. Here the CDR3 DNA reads TGTGCCAGCAGCTCCTACCGTTACAATGAGCAGTTCTTC. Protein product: CASSSYRYNEQFF.

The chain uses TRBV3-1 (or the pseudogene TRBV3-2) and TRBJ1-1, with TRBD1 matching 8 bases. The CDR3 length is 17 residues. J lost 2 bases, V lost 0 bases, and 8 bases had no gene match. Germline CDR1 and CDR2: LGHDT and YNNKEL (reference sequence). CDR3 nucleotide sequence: TGTGCCAGCAGCCAAGATGGACAGGGCCCTAATAACACTGAAGCTTTCTTT. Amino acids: CASSQDGQGPNNTEAFF.

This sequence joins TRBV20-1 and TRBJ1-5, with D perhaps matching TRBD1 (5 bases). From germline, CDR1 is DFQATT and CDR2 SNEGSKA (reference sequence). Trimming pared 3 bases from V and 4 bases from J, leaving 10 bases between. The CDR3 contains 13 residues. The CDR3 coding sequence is TGCAGTGCTAGTCCCAGGGCGAATCAGCCCCAGCATTTT. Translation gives CSASPRANQPQHF.

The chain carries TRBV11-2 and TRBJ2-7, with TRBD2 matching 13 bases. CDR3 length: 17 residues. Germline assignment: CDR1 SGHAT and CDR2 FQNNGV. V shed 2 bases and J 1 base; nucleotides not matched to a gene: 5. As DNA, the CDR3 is TGTGCCAGCAGCTTACGGACTAGCGGGAGTAGTTCCTACGAGCAGTACTTC. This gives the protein CASSLRTSGSSSYEQYF.

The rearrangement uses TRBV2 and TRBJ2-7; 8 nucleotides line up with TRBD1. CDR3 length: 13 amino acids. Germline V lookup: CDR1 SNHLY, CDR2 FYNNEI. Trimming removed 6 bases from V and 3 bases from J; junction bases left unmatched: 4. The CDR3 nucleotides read TGTGCCAGCAGGGCCGGGACAGGCTACGAGCAGTACTTC. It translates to CASRAGTGYEQYF.

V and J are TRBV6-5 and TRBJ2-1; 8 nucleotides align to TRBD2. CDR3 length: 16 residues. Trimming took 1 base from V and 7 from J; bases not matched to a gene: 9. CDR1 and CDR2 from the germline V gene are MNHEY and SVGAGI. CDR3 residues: CASSYFGRGFENEQFF. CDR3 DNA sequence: TGTGCCAGCAGTTACTTCGGGAGGGGGTTCGAGAATGAGCAGTTCTTC.

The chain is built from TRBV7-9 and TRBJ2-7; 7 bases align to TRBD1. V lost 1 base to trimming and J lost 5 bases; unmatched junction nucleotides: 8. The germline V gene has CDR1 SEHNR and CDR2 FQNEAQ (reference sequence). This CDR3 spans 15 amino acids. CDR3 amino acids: CASSLDRDRANEQYF. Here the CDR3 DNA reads TGTGCCAGCAGCTTAGACAGAGACAGGGCCAACGAGCAGTACTTC. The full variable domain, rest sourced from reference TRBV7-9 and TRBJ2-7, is DTGVSQNPRHKITKRGQNVTFRCDPISEHNRLYWYRQTLGQGPEFLTYFQNEAQLEKSRLLSDRFSAERPKGSFSTLEIQRTEQGDSAMYLCASSLDRDRANEQYFGPGTRLTVT.

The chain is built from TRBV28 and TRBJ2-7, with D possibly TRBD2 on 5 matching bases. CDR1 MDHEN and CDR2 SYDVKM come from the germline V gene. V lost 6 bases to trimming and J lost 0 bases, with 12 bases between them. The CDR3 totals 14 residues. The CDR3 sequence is CASSSQADSYEQYF. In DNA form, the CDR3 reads TGTGCCAGCAGCTCCCAAGCGGACTCCTACGAGCAGTACTTC.

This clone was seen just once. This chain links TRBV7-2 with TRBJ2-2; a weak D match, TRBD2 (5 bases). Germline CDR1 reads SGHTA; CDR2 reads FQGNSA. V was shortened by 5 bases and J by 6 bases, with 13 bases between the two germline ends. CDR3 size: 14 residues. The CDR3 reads CASSPTLEAGELFF. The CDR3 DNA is TGTGCCAGCAGCCCGACTTTGGAGGCCGGGGAGCTGTTTTTT.

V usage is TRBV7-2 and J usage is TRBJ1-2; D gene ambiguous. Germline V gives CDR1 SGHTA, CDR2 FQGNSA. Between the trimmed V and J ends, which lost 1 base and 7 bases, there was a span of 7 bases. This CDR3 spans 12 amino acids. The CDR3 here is CASSLVLGGYTF. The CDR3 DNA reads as TGTGCCAGCAGCTTAGTCCTAGGTGGCTACACCTTC.

Here the CDR3 DNA reads TGTGCCAGCAGCCCCTACGCAGATACGCAGTATTTT. Its protein is CASSPYADTQYF. The gene calls are TRBV7-2 and TRBJ2-3; no firm D call. V gave up 5 bases and J gave up 4 bases, with 7 bases separating them. This CDR3 is 12 amino acids long. The germline V gene has CDR1 SGHTA and CDR2 FQGNSA.

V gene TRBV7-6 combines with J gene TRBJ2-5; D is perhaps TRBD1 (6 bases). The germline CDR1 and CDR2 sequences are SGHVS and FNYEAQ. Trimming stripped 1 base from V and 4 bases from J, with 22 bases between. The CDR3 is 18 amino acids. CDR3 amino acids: CASSLVGGHRVPRETQYF. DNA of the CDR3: TGTGCCAGCAGCTTAGTTGGGGGACATCGGGTCCCCCGAGAGACCCAGTACTTC.

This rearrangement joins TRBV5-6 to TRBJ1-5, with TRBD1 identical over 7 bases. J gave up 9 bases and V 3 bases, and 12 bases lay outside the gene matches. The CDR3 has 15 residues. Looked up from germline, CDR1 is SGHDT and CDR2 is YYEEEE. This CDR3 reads CASSWGTDPLGPQHF. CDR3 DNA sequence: TGTGCCAGCAGCTGGGGGACAGACCCTTTGGGGCCCCAGCATTTT.

CDR3 in amino acids: CSVVGENGYTF. CDR3 coding DNA: TGCAGCGTTGTCGGGGAGAATGGCTACACCTTC. The V gene is TRBV29-1, the J gene TRBJ1-2; D call uncertain. Germline V gene sequence: CDR1 SQVTM, CDR2 ANQGSEA. V lost 4 bases and J 6 bases, leaving 9 bases between the germline ends. This CDR3 is built from 11 residues.

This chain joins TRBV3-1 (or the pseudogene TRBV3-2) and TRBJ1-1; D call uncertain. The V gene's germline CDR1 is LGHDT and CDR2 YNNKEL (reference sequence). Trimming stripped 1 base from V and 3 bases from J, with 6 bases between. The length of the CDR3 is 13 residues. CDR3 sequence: CASSQVSDTEAFF. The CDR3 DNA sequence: TGTGCCAGCAGCCAAGTTTCGGACACTGAAGCTTTCTTT.

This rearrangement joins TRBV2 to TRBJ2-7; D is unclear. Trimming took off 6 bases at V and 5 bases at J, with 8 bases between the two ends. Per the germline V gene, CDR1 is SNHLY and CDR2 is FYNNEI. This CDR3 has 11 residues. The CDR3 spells CASRGLNEQYF. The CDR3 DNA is TGTGCCAGCAGGGGCCTGAACGAGCAGTACTTC. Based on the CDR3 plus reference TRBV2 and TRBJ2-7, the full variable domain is EPEVTQTPSHQVTQMGQEVILRCVPISNHLYFYWYRQILGQKVEFLVSFYNNEISEKSEIFDDQFSVERPDGSNFTLKIRSTKLEDSAMYFCASRGLNEQYFGPGTRLTVT.

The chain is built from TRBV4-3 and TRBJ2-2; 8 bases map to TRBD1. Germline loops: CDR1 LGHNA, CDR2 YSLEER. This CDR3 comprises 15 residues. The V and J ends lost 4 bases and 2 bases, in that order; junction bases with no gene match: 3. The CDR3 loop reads CASSPGGINTGELFF. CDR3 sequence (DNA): TGCGCCAGCAGCCCAGGGGGCATAAACACCGGGGAGCTGTTTTTT.